This is a list of T cell receptor beta chains from one sample in a study of shared T cell receptors in the human thymus. The assay was immunoSEQ multiplex PCR, and TCRdb's table has in-frame clones only and misses some. Counted here are more than 550,000 clones, roughly 85% occurring once; the ten biggest clones make up 0.0095% to 0.013%. Another study also made use of these data, one on human thymus T cells.

Material for sequencing was thymocytes. The receptors were sampled from a girl younger than two with a congenital heart defect. The CDR3 runs from the conserved cysteine through the conserved F or W. The size of a clone is reported for some rows only, either as once, few or many, or as a class for expanded clones.

v_call: TRBV19
clone_size: .
cdr3_aa: CASSIFNRDRGYGYTF

v_call: TRBV7-2
clone_size: .
cdr3_aa: CASAGVSGNTIYF

v_call: TRBV7-2
clone_size: .
cdr3_aa: CASSLGDRDRSLNTEAFF

v_call: TRBV5-4
clone_size: few
cdr3_aa: CASSITSGVIFEQYF

v_call: TRBV7-2
clone_size: .
cdr3_aa: CASSLGAYGYTF

v_call: TRBV2
clone_size: .
cdr3_aa: CASVLRETAKRYYGNTIYF

v_call: TRBV29-1
clone_size: .
cdr3_aa: CSSFALRTGIAVGTEAFF

v_call: TRBV5-6
clone_size: .
cdr3_aa: CASRLGTQETQYF

v_call: TRBV5-6
clone_size: .
cdr3_aa: CASSHPGQTTEAFF

v_call: TRBV4-1
clone_size: .
cdr3_aa: CASSHGRDRSSYEQYF

v_call: TRBV27
clone_size: .
cdr3_aa: CASSPEVAGNTEAFF

v_call: TRBV5-1
clone_size: .
cdr3_aa: CATGTSGPATGELFF

v_call: TRBV4-1
clone_size: .
cdr3_aa: CASSPPFRAARSTDTQYF

v_call: TRBV6-5
clone_size: .
cdr3_aa: CASSLLAVYAGELFF

v_call: TRBV4-1
clone_size: few
cdr3_aa: CASSPSRGGLEKLFF

v_call: TRBV5-6
clone_size: .
cdr3_aa: CASSLTFGGYNEQFF

v_call: TRBV4-1
clone_size: .
cdr3_aa: CASSQGSERRLQLRPATDTQYF

v_call: TRBV30
clone_size: few
cdr3_aa: CASKPGQAKNIQYF

v_call: TRBV6-5
clone_size: .
cdr3_aa: CASSYISSGETDTQYF

v_call: TRBV27
clone_size: .
cdr3_aa: CASSARQGDYGYTF

v_call: TRBV7-8
clone_size: few
cdr3_aa: CASTIMRGGVQPGANVLTF

v_call: TRBV7-2
clone_size: .
cdr3_aa: CASSLDEGGEPEAFF

v_call: TRBV29-1
clone_size: .
cdr3_aa: CSVEGPGRYEQYF

v_call: TRBV10-1
clone_size: .
cdr3_aa: CASSCLGSRHTEAFF

v_call: TRBV28
clone_size: .
cdr3_aa: CASSSRQGVHRNEQFF

v_call: TRBV4-1
clone_size: .
cdr3_aa: CASSPRTSGGKNEQFF

v_call: TRBV27
clone_size: .
cdr3_aa: CASSSVVAGYHQPQHF

v_call: TRBV14
clone_size: .
cdr3_aa: CASRPANDNRPFTEAFF

v_call: TRBV28
clone_size: .
cdr3_aa: CASSPRTGLDEKLFF

v_call: TRBV4-2
clone_size: once
cdr3_aa: CASSQVRNIRGVRIHEQYF

v_call: TRBV6-5
clone_size: .
cdr3_aa: CASSSSRDRVCEQYF

v_call: TRBV15
clone_size: .
cdr3_aa: CATRDDREGGETQYF

v_call: TRBV4-1
clone_size: .
cdr3_aa: CASSQVSGGAADTQYF

v_call: TRBV15
clone_size: .
cdr3_aa: CATSREAGSKNIQYF

v_call: TRBV7-8
clone_size: few
cdr3_aa: CASSLALPGEQFF

v_call: TRBV2
clone_size: few
cdr3_aa: CASSADRESYGYTF

v_call: TRBV5-8
clone_size: .
cdr3_aa: CAHIQPEAFGYNEQFF

v_call: TRBV5-5
clone_size: .
cdr3_aa: CASSLEGTTRTGELFF

v_call: TRBV15
clone_size: few
cdr3_aa: CATSRELNSTDTQYF

v_call: TRBV18
clone_size: .
cdr3_aa: CASSPLGQGAGNTIYF

v_call: TRBV7-2
clone_size: .
cdr3_aa: CASSFREATNEKLFF

v_call: TRBV5-1
clone_size: .
cdr3_aa: CASSLGAGTGGNTEAFF

v_call: TRBV18
clone_size: .
cdr3_aa: CASSKKEGRANQPQHF

v_call: TRBV9
clone_size: .
cdr3_aa: CASSEDRGHGTEAFF

v_call: TRBV10-3
clone_size: once
cdr3_aa: CAISPDRGLGNQPQHF

v_call: TRBV7-3
clone_size: .
cdr3_aa: CASSPKTSGGNQDTQYF

v_call: TRBV6-1
clone_size: .
cdr3_aa: CASSEARQGAGKRGELFF

v_call: TRBV19
clone_size: .
cdr3_aa: CASSINNRDRGQPQHF

v_call: TRBV5-4
clone_size: .
cdr3_aa: CASSLTSGADYGYTF

v_call: TRBV19
clone_size: .
cdr3_aa: CASSPRQGTYEQYF

v_call: TRBV28
clone_size: .
cdr3_aa: CASSFSAFGTGSREQYF

v_call: TRBV11-2
clone_size: .
cdr3_aa: CASSLIPGSYEQYF

v_call: TRBV27
clone_size: .
cdr3_aa: CASSPGGAFYGYTF

v_call: TRBV7-2
clone_size: .
cdr3_aa: CASSLAGSGGLRYEQYF

v_call: TRBV30
clone_size: .
cdr3_aa: CACLGPTGRYGYTF

v_call: TRBV19
clone_size: few
cdr3_aa: CASSMGQVYEQYF

v_call: TRBV6-6
clone_size: .
cdr3_aa: CASSPGQYYGYTF